This T cell receptor (beta chain) was identified during a study of shared clonotypes between healthy human individuals. This CDR3 is 13 amino acids long. Germline assignment: CDR1 SGHKS and CDR2 YYEKEE (reference sequence). Trimming took off 6 bases at V and 8 bases at J, with 17 bases between the two ends. With respect to this clone: Its antigen is currently unknown.

Points from the study as a whole: Four donors had around 5% of their naive CD4 clonotypes in common. Some clonotypes were shared by all four sorted-subset donors, while others were not shared. The non-shared ones had lower generation probabilities than the shared ones. Having only a few donors restricted how much genetic and exposure-history diversity was captured. The expectation was that sequencing depth would affect clonotype sharing among donors.

Cells designated naive CD8 were CD45RO-negative and were positively selected for CCR7, with terminally differentiated effector memory CD45RA+ cells excluded. Generated by immunoSEQ multiplex PCR, the TCRdb table keeps only in-frame clones and is missing some. The table includes roughly 2.1 million clones, 93% detected once. The sequence was collected from a man between 18 and 35 years old in good health. Some clones in this sample may be carry-over from other donors' samples. The chain employs TRBV5-5 and TRBJ1-1; D is uncertain. Sequenced input: naive CD8+ T cells from PBMCs. The CDR3 loop reads CASTSRHDQEAFF. The DNA for the CDR3 is TGTGCCAGCACCTCAAGACATGATCAAGAAGCTTTCTTT.